This T cell receptor (beta chain) was observed in a study of blood T cell repertoires in COVID-19. As processed by the authors: By means of reference gene primer amplification, nucleated cell counts were estimated. Data came from immunoSEQ multiplex PCR; TCRdb stores just in-frame clones and leaves some out. That table is the source of V, J and clone size, and D and trimming were worked out from the DNA. The sample consists of 99,000 or so clones, around 85% of them appearing once. This clone came up a few times. The receptor was isolated from a woman over 75 with active or convalescent COVID-19. What was sequenced was peripheral blood.

The CDR3 nucleotides read TGTGCCAGCAGTGCCGGGACAGGGGCGGAACAGCCCCAGCATTTT. Its translation: CASSAGTGAEQPQHF. The chain carries TRBV9 and TRBJ1-5; 10 bases map to TRBD1. Germline trimming cut 5 bases from V and 7 bases from J; bases unmatched to any gene: 9. The CDR3 consists of 15 residues. CDR1 SGDLS and CDR2 YYNGEE come from the germline V gene.